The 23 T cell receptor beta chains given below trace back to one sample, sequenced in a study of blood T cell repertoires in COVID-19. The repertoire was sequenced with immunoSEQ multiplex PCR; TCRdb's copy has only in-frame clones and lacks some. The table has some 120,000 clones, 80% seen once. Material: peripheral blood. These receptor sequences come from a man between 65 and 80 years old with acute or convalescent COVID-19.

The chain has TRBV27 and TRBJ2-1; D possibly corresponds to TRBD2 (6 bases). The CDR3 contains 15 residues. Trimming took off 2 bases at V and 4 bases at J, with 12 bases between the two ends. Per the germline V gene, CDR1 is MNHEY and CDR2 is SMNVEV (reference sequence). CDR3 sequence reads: CASSLGGLAYNEQFF. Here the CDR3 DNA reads TGTGCCAGCAGTTTAGGGGGACTGGCTTACAATGAGCAGTTCTTC.

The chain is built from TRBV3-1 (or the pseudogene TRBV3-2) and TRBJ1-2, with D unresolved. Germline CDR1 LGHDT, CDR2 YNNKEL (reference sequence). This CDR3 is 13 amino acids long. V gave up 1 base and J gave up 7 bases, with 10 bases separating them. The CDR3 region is CASSQALGSGYTF. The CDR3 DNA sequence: TGTGCCAGCAGCCAAGCGTTAGGGAGTGGCTACACCTTC.

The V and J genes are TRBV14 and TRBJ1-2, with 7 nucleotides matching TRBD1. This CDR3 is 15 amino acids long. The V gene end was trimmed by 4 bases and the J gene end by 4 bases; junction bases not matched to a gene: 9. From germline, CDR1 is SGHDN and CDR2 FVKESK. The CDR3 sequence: CASSLPLDRVYGYTF. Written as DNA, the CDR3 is TGTGCCAGCAGCCTCCCTCTCGACAGGGTCTATGGCTACACCTTC. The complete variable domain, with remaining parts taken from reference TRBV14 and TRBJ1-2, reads EAGVTQFPSHSVIEKGQTVTLRCDPISGHDNLYWYRRVMGKEIKFLLHFVKESKQDESGMPNNRFLAERTGGTYSTLKVQPAELEDSGVYFCASSLPLDRVYGYTFGSGTRLTVV.

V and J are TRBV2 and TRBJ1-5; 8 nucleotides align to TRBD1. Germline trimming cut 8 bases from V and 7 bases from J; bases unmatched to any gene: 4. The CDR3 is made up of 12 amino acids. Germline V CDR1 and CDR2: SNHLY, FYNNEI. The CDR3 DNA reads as TGTGCCAGCGGACAGGGAGGGCAGCCCCAGCATTTT. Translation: CASGQGGQPQHF.

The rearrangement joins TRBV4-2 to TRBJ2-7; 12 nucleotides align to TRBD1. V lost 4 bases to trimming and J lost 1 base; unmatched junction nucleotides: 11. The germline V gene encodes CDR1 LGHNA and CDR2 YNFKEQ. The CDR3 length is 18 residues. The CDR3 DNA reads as TGTGCCAGCAGCCCAGGGGGGACAGGGGGCGAGTCGTCCTACGAGCAGTACTTC. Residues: CASSPGGTGGESSYEQYF.

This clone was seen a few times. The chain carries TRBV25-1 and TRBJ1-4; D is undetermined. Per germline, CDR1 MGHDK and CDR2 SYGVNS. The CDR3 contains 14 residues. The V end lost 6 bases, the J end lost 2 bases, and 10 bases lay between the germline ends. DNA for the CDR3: TGTGCCAGCAGCCGACGAGGTACTAATGAAAAACTGTTTTTT. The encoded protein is CASSRRGTNEKLFF.

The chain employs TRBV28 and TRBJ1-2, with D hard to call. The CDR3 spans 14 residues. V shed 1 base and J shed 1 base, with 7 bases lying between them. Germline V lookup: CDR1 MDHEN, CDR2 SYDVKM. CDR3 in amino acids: CASSLYGVNYGYTF. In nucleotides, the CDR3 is TGTGCCAGCAGTTTATACGGGGTTAACTATGGCTACACCTTC.

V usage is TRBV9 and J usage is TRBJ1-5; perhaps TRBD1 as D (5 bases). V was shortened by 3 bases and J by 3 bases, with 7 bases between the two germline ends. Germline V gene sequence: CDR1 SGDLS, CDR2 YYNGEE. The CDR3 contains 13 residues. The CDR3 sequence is CASSGGVNQPQHF. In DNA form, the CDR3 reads TGTGCCAGCAGCGGGGGGGTCAATCAGCCCCAGCATTTT.

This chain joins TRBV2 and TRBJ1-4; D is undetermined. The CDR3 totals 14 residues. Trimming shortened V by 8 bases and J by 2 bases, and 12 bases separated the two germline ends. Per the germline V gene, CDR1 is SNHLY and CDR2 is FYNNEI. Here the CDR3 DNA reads TGTGCCAGCCTCGAGCCCCCTACTAATGAAAAACTGTTTTTT. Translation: CASLEPPTNEKLFF. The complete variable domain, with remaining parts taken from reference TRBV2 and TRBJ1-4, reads EPEVTQTPSHQVTQMGQEVILRCVPISNHLYFYWYRQILGQKVEFLVSFYNNEISEKSEIFDDQFSVERPDGSNFTLKIRSTKLEDSAMYFCASLEPPTNEKLFFGSGTQLSVL.

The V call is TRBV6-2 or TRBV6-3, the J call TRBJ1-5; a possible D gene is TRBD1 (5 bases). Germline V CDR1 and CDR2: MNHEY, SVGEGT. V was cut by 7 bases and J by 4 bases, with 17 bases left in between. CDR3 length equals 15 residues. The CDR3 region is CASNPAGKMNQPQHF. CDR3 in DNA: TGTGCCAGCAACCCCGCAGGGAAAATGAATCAGCCCCAGCATTTT.

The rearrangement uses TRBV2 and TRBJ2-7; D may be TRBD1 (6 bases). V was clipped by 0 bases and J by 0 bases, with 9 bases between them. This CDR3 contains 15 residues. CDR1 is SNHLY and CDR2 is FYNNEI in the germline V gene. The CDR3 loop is CASSEARRGSYEQYF. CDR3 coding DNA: TGTGCCAGCAGTGAAGCGCGCAGGGGCTCCTACGAGCAGTACTTC. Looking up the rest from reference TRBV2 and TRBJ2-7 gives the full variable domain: EPEVTQTPSHQVTQMGQEVILRCVPISNHLYFYWYRQILGQKVEFLVSFYNNEISEKSEIFDDQFSVERPDGSNFTLKIRSTKLEDSAMYFCASSEARRGSYEQYFGPGTRLTVT.

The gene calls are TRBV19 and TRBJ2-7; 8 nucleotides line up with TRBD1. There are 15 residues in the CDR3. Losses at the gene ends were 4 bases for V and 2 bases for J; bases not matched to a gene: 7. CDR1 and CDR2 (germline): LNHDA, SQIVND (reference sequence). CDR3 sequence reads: CASSRGTGNTYEQYF. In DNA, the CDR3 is TGTGCCAGTAGTAGGGGGACAGGCAATACCTACGAGCAGTACTTC.

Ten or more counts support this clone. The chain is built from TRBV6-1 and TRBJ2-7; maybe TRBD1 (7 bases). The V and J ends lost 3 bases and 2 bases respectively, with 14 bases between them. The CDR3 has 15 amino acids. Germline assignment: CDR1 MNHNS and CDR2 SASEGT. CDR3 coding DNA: TGTGCCAGCAGTGAGCAGGGGGGAATTCCCTACGAGCAGTACTTC. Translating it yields CASSEQGGIPYEQYF.

CDR3 nucleotides: TGTGCCAGCACCCTTTCCGGACTAGGGGGGGAGACCCAGTACTTC. Translating it yields CASTLSGLGGETQYF. The chain recombines TRBV7-9 with TRBJ2-5, with D possibly TRBD2 on 7 matching bases. This CDR3 is 15 amino acids long. Trimming took off 7 bases at V and 5 bases at J, with 20 bases between the two ends. Germline loops: CDR1 SEHNR, CDR2 FQNEAQ (reference sequence). The full variable domain, its missing parts supplied by reference TRBV7-9 and TRBJ2-5, is DTGVSQNPRHKITKRGQNVTFRCDPISEHNRLYWYRQTLGQGPEFLTYFQNEAQLEKSRLLSDRFSAERPKGSFSTLEIQRTEQGDSAMYLCASTLSGLGGETQYFGPGTRLLVL.

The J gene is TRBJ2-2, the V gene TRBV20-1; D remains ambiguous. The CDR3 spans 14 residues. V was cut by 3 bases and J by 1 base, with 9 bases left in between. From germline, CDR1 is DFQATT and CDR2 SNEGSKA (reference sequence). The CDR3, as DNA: TGCAGTGCTAGTCAGGTTGTGAACACCGGGGAGCTGTTTTTT. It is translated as CSASQVVNTGELFF.

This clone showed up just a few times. CDR3 protein: CASPPVRARNYGYTF. CDR3 bases: TGTGCCAGCCCCCCTGTAAGAGCCAGGAACTATGGCTACACCTTC. The J gene is TRBJ1-2, the V gene TRBV7-3; D remains ambiguous. The CDR3 is 15 residues long. Trimming took off 8 bases at V and 2 bases at J, with 18 bases between the two ends. Germline V gene sequence: CDR1 SGHTA, CDR2 FQGTGA.

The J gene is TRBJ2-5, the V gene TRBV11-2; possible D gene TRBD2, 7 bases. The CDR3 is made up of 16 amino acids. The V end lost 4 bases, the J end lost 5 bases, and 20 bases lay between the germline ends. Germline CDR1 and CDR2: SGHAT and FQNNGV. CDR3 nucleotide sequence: TGTGCCAGCAGCTATGGCTTCGGAGGGGGGGAGGAGACCCAGTACTTC. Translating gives CASSYGFGGGEETQYF.

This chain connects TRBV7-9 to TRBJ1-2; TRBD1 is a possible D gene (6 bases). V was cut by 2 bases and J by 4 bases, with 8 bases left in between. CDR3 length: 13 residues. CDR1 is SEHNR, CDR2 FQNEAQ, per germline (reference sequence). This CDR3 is CASSLQGSYGYTF. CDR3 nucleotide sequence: TGTGCCAGCAGCTTACAGGGGAGCTATGGCTACACCTTC.

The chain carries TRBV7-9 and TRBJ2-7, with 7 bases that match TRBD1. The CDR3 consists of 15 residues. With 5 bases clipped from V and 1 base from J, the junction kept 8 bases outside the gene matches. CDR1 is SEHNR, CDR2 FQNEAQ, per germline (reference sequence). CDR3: CASSPWTGGSYEQYF. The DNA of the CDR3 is TGTGCCAGCAGCCCTTGGACAGGAGGATCCTACGAGCAGTACTTC.

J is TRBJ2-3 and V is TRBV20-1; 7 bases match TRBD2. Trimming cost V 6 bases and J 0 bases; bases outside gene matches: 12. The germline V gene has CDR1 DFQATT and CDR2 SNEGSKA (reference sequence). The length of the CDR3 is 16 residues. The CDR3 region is CSASDSGPTSTDTQYF. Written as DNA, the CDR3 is TGCAGTGCCAGTGATAGCGGGCCGACTAGCACAGATACGCAGTATTTT.

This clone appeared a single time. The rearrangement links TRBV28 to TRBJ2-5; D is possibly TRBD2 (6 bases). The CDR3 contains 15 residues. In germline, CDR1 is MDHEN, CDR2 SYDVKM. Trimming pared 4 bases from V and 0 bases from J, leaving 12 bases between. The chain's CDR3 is CASSWLANDQETQYF. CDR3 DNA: TGTGCCAGCAGTTGGCTAGCGAACGACCAAGAGACCCAGTACTTC.

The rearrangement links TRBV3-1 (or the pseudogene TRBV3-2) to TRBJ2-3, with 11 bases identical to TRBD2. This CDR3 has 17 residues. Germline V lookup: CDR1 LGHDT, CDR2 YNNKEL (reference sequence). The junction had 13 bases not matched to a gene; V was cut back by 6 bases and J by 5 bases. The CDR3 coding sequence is TGTGCCAGCAGACCGGGGACTAGCGGCAGGGGGGGAGATACGCAGTATTTT. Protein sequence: CASRPGTSGRGGDTQYF.

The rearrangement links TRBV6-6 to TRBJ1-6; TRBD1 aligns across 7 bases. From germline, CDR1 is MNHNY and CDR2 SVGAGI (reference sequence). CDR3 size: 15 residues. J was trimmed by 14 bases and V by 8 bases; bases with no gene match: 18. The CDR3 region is CASSYRQGAGWALHF. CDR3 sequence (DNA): TGTGCCAGCTCCTACCGACAGGGTGCGGGTTGGGCCCTCCACTTT.